Each of the 7 T cell receptor beta chains below was sequenced from the same sample in a study of blood T cell repertoires in COVID-19. Sequencing was performed with immunoSEQ multiplex PCR; in TCRdb, only in-frame clones are kept and a portion is missing. The sample contains about 210,000 clones, around 83% of which appear only once. The sample comprised PBMCs or T cells enriched from blood (not recorded which). All receptors come from a middle-aged woman in a cohort exposed to, infected with or recovered from COVID-19 (not recorded which).

The chain recombines TRBV7-2 with TRBJ2-3; the D gene is possibly TRBD1 (5 bases). Germline V CDR1 and CDR2: SGHTA, FQGNSA. The CDR3 loop spans 14 amino acids. Trimming removed 10 bases at V and 0 bases at J, with 14 bases between. In DNA, the CDR3 is TGTGCCACCCTGACAGACAGAAGCACAGATACGCAGTATTTT. Its translation: CATLTDRSTDTQYF.

V and J are TRBV4-1 and TRBJ1-2; 9 bases are a match to TRBD1. Germline V gives CDR1 MGHRA, CDR2 YSYEKL. The CDR3 loop spans 14 amino acids. V trimming: 4 bases; J trimming: 2 bases; junction bases outside the gene matches: 2. The CDR3 nucleotides are TGCGCCAGCAGCCCGGGGACAGGGAACTATGGCTACACCTTC. This encodes CASSPGTGNYGYTF.

The chain is built from TRBV5-5 and TRBJ2-7, with TRBD1 matching over 10 bases. The length of the CDR3 is 14 residues. Germline values: CDR1 SGHKS, CDR2 YYEKEE (reference sequence). V lost 0 bases to trimming and J lost 5 bases; unmatched junction nucleotides: 2. CDR3 nucleotide sequence: TGTGCCAGCAGCTTGGGACAGGGGGCGAACGAGCAGTACTTC. Translated: CASSLGQGANEQYF.

This clone was recorded once. The V call is TRBV19, the J call TRBJ1-1; TRBD1 aligns across 8 bases. Germline assignment: CDR1 LNHDA and CDR2 SQIVND (reference sequence). The junction had 5 bases not matched to a gene; V was cut back by 4 bases and J by 4 bases. The CDR3 has 14 residues. In nucleotides, the CDR3 is TGTGCCAGTAGTACCCGACAGGGGATCACTGAAGCTTTCTTT. Translating it yields CASSTRQGITEAFF.

J is TRBJ1-3 and V is TRBV7-9; D is unclear. V lost 5 bases to trimming and J lost 4 bases, with 15 bases between them. The CDR3 has 15 amino acids. CDR1 SEHNR and CDR2 FQNEAQ come from the germline V gene (reference sequence). DNA for the CDR3: TGTGCCAGCAGCCCCGAGGGAGCTCCCGGAAACACCATATATTTT. The encoded protein is CASSPEGAPGNTIYF. Full variable domain (rest looked up from reference TRBV7-9 and TRBJ1-3): DTGVSQNPRHKITKRGQNVTFRCDPISEHNRLYWYRQTLGQGPEFLTYFQNEAQLEKSRLLSDRFSAERPKGSFSTLEIQRTEQGDSAMYLCASSPEGAPGNTIYFGEGSWLTVV.

The chain joins TRBV11-3 to TRBJ2-1; D is perhaps TRBD1 (5 bases). V was clipped by 1 base and J by 2 bases, with 12 bases between them. This CDR3 has 16 amino acids. Germline-derived CDR1 and CDR2 are SGHNT and YENEEA. The CDR3 reads CASSLGGWTTYNEQFF. DNA of the CDR3: TGTGCCAGCAGCTTAGGGGGCTGGACGACCTACAATGAGCAGTTCTTC.

This rearrangement joins TRBV2 to TRBJ1-1; D is unclear. Per the germline V gene, CDR1 is SNHLY and CDR2 is FYNNEI. CDR3 length: 14 amino acids. Trimming stripped 6 bases from V and 0 bases from J, with 11 bases between. The CDR3 nucleotides are TGTGCCAGCAGCGAAAGCGGGGTGAACACTGAAGCTTTCTTT. This sequence encodes CASSESGVNTEAFF.